Given below is one T cell receptor beta chain in context. Its antigen is unidentified. This CDR3 has 11 amino acids. The ends were cut back, 3 bases at V and 6 bases at J, with 5 bases in the middle. Germline CDR1 LGHDT, CDR2 YNNKEL (reference sequence). A second PCR, run for roughly 7 to 12 cycles, used a sample-barcoded 5' primer plus a J-beta primer mix. From the 5' RACE reads, TCRdb called clonotypes with MiXCR, one entry per CDR3 protein. Of approximately 400,000 distinct CDR3 sequences listed, about 49% are singletons. These data belong to a study of blood T cells in healthy people across ages. The study's findings and limits: Naive CD4+ cell counts and diversity both ran higher in long-lived than in aged donors.

The sequence was obtained from a man aged 55 to 70 in good health. The chain couples TRBV3-1 to TRBJ1-1; D gene unclear. What was sequenced was blood. This CDR3 is CASSQGPEAFF. The CDR3 bases are TGTGCCAGCAGCCAGGGCCCTGAAGCTTTCTTT.